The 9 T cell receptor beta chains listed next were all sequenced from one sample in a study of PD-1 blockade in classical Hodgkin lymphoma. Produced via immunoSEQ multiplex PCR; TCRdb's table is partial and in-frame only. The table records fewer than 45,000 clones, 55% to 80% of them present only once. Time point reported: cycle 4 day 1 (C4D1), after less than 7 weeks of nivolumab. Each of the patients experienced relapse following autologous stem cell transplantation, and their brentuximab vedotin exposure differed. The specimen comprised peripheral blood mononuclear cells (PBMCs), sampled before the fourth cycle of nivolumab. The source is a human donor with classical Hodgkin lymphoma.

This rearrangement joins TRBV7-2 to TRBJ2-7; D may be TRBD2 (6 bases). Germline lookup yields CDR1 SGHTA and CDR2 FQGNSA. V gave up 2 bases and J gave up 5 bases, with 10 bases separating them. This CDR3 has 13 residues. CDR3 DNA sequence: TGTGCCAGCAGCTTACGCGGGACCCACGAGCAGTACTTC. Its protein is CASSLRGTHEQYF.

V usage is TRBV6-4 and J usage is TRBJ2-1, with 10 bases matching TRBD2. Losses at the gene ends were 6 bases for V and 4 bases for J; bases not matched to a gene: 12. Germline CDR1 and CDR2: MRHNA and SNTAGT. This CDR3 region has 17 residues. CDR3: CASSPYQLAGSYNEQFF. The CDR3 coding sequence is TGTGCCAGCAGCCCTTACCAACTAGCGGGATCATACAATGAGCAGTTCTTC.

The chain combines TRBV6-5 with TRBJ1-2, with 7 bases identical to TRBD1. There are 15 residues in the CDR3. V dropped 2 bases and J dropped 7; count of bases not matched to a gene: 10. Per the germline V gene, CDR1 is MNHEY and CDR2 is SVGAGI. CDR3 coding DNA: TGTGCCAGCAGTTACACCTTCGACAGGGCTGGTGGCTACACCTTC. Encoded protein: CASSYTFDRAGGYTF.

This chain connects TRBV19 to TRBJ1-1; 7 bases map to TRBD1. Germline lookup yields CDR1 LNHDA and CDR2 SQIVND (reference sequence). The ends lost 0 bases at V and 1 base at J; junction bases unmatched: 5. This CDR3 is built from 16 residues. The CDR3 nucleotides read TGTGCCAGTAGTATAGATCCAGACAGGGCGAACACTGAAGCTTTCTTT. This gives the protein CASSIDPDRANTEAFF. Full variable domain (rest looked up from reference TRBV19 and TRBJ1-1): DGGITQSPKYLFRKEGQNVTLSCEQNLNHDAMYWYRQDPGQGLRLIYYSQIVNDFQKGDIAEGYSVSREKKESFPLTVTSAQKNPTAFYLCASSIDPDRANTEAFFGQGTRLTVV.

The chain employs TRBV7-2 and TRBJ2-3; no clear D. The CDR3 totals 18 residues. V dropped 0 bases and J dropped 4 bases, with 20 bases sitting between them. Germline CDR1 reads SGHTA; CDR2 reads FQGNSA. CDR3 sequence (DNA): TGTGCCAGCAGCTTAGCGTTGTTGCGGCGCTTAGGGTCAGATACGCAGTATTTT. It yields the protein CASSLALLRRLGSDTQYF. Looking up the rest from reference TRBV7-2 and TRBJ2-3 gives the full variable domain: GAGVSQSPSNKVTEKGKDVELRCDPISGHTALYWYRQSLGQGLEFLIYFQGNSAPDKSGLPSDRFSAERTGGSVSTLTIQRTQQEDSAVYLCASSLALLRRLGSDTQYFGPGTRLTVL.

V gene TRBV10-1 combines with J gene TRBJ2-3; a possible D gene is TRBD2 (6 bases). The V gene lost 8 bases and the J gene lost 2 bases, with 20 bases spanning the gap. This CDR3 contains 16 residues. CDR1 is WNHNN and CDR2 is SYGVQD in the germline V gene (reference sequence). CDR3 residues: CASSDMVREFTDTQYF. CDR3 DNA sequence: TGCGCCAGCTCCGACATGGTGCGGGAATTCACAGATACGCAGTATTTT.

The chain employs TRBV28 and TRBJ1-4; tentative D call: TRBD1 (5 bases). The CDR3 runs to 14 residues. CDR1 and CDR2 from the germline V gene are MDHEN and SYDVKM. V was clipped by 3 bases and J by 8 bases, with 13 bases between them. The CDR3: CASSFLGEGEKLFF. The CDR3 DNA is TGTGCCAGCAGTTTCTTAGGGGAGGGGGAAAAACTGTTTTTT. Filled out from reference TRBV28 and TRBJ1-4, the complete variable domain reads DVKVTQSSRYLVKRTGEKVFLECVQDMDHENMFWYRQDPGLGLRLIYFSYDVKMKEKGDIPEGYSVSREKKERFSLILESASTNQTSMYLCASSFLGEGEKLFFGSGTQLSVL.

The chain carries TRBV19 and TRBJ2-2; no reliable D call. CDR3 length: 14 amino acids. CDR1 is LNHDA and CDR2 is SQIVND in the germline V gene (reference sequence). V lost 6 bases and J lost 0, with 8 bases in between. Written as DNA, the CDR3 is TGTGCCAGTAGGCTCGTGACGAACACCGGGGAGCTGTTTTTT. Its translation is CASRLVTNTGELFF. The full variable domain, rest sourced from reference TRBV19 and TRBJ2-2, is DGGITQSPKYLFRKEGQNVTLSCEQNLNHDAMYWYRQDPGQGLRLIYYSQIVNDFQKGDIAEGYSVSREKKESFPLTVTSAQKNPTAFYLCASRLVTNTGELFFGEGSRLTVL.

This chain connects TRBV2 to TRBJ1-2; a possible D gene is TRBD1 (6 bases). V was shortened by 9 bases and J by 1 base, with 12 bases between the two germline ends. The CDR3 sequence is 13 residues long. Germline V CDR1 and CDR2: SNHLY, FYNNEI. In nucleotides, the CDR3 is TGTGCCAGGGACAGACCGAGTAACTATGGCTACACCTTC. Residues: CARDRPSNYGYTF.